A selection of T cell receptor beta chains follows, all from one sample in a study of T cells after yellow fever vaccination. TCRdb itself ran the 5' RACE reads through MiXCR, one entry per CDR3 protein. The sample has 200,000 or so distinct CDR3 sequences, approximately 6.8% seen once. Sequencing was performed on CD4+ T cells sorted from PBMCs, taken on the day of the yellow fever booster vaccination. The receptors were sampled from a man aged 25-45 years who received the YFV17D yellow fever vaccine. Both conserved end residues are part of each CDR3. The D gene is left open where the match is weak. The listing skips clone size in some rows; elsewhere it reads once, few, many or a size class.

v_call: TRBV10-3; d_call: .; j_call: TRBJ2-1; clone_size: few; cdr3_nt: TGTGCCATCAGTGCAGGGGGGTACAATGAGCAGTTCTTC; cdr3_aa: CAISAGGYNEQFF
v_call: TRBV25-1; d_call: .; j_call: TRBJ2-5; clone_size: many; cdr3_nt: TGTGCCAGCAGTGACTTTTCCAAAGAGACCCAGTACTTC; cdr3_aa: CASSDFSKETQYF
v_call: TRBV12-3/TRBV12-4; d_call: TRBD2; j_call: TRBJ2-7; clone_size: many; cdr3_nt: TGTGCCAGCAGTTTGACTAGCAGCGCCTACGAGCAGTACTTC; cdr3_aa: CASSLTSSAYEQYF
v_call: TRBV9; d_call: .; j_call: TRBJ1-1; clone_size: .; cdr3_nt: TGTGCCAGCAGCGGACGGTTGAACACTGAAGCTTTCTTT; cdr3_aa: CASSGRLNTEAFF
v_call: TRBV10-3; d_call: .; j_call: TRBJ1-3; clone_size: many; cdr3_nt: TGTGCCATCAGTGTAGGGTCTGGAAACACCATATATTTT; cdr3_aa: CAISVGSGNTIYF
v_call: TRBV3-1; d_call: TRBD2; j_call: TRBJ2-7; clone_size: .; cdr3_nt: TGTGCCAGCAGCCAAATCCTTAGCGGGAGTTCCTACGAGCAGTACTTC; cdr3_aa: CASSQILSGSSYEQYF
v_call: TRBV5-5; d_call: TRBD1; j_call: TRBJ2-7; clone_size: many; cdr3_nt: TGTGCCAGCAGCTTGGGGACAGGGGGCGTTGTCTACGAGCAGTACTTC; cdr3_aa: CASSLGTGGVVYEQYF
v_call: TRBV3-1; d_call: TRBD2; j_call: TRBJ2-1; clone_size: many; cdr3_nt: TGTGCCAGCAGCCATAGGGGTAGCGGGAGGTCAAATGAGCAGTTCTTC; cdr3_aa: CASSHRGSGRSNEQFF
v_call: TRBV3-1; d_call: .; j_call: TRBJ2-1; clone_size: many; cdr3_nt: TGTGCCAGCAGCCAAATAGGCAATGAGCAGTTCTTC; cdr3_aa: CASSQIGNEQFF
v_call: TRBV6-2/TRBV6-3; d_call: TRBD1; j_call: TRBJ2-4; clone_size: .; cdr3_nt: TGTGCCAGCAGCATCAGGACAGGGACCAAAAACATTCAGTACTTC; cdr3_aa: CASSIRTGTKNIQYF
v_call: TRBV12-3/TRBV12-4; d_call: TRBD2; j_call: TRBJ2-1; clone_size: few; cdr3_nt: TGTGCCAGCAGGGGACTAGCGGGCGGTGAGCAGTTCTTC; cdr3_aa: CASRGLAGGEQFF
v_call: TRBV6-1; d_call: TRBD1; j_call: TRBJ2-5; clone_size: few; cdr3_nt: TGTGCCAGCAGCCCCCCGACAGGGTCAGGGACCCAGTACTTC; cdr3_aa: CASSPPTGSGTQYF
v_call: TRBV7-9; d_call: .; j_call: TRBJ1-4; clone_size: .; cdr3_nt: TGTGCCAGCAGCTCCTACTGGGTTGGGGAACTGTTTTTT; cdr3_aa: CASSSYWVGELFF
v_call: TRBV7-6; d_call: .; j_call: TRBJ2-1; clone_size: .; cdr3_nt: TGTGCCAGCAGCTCCCCGGGAGCTGGGGGGTTTGTGCAGTTCTTC; cdr3_aa: CASSSPGAGGFVQFF
v_call: TRBV5-1; d_call: .; j_call: TRBJ1-1; clone_size: .; cdr3_nt: TGCGCCAGCTGTCCGGACAGCATGAACACTGAAGCTTTCTTT; cdr3_aa: CASCPDSMNTEAFF
v_call: TRBV7-9; d_call: TRBD2; j_call: TRBJ2-1; clone_size: many; cdr3_nt: TGTGCCAGCAGCTTAGGGGGACTAGCGCGATCCTACAATGAGCAGTTCTTC; cdr3_aa: CASSLGGLARSYNEQFF
v_call: TRBV20-1; d_call: .; j_call: TRBJ2-1; clone_size: .; cdr3_nt: TGCAGTGCTAGAGGAGATGTCGGGCTGAGCTCCTACAATGAGCAGTTCTTC; cdr3_aa: CSARGDVGLSSYNEQFF
v_call: TRBV5-1; d_call: .; j_call: TRBJ1-1; clone_size: .; cdr3_nt: TGCGCCAGCAGCTTGGACAGGCAAAAAACTGAAGCTTTCTTT; cdr3_aa: CASSLDRQKTEAFF
v_call: TRBV5-6; d_call: .; j_call: TRBJ2-3; clone_size: many; cdr3_nt: TGTGCCAGCAGCTCTCACGGGGGCCTTATAGATACGCAGTATTTT; cdr3_aa: CASSSHGGLIDTQYF
v_call: TRBV14; d_call: .; j_call: TRBJ2-1; clone_size: many; cdr3_nt: TGTGCCAGCAGCCAAGTTAATCTCGGTGAGCAGTTCTTC; cdr3_aa: CASSQVNLGEQFF
v_call: TRBV12-3/TRBV12-4; d_call: TRBD2; j_call: TRBJ2-3; clone_size: .; cdr3_nt: TGTGCCAGCAGGAGGACTAGCGGAGCCACAGATACGCAGTATTTT; cdr3_aa: CASRRTSGATDTQYF
v_call: TRBV3-1; d_call: .; j_call: TRBJ2-3; clone_size: few; cdr3_nt: TGTGCCAGCAGCCAAGATTATAGGGGAACAGATACGCAGTATTTT; cdr3_aa: CASSQDYRGTDTQYF
v_call: TRBV28; d_call: .; j_call: TRBJ2-7; clone_size: .; cdr3_nt: TGTGCCAGCAGTTTCGCGGGAAGCGGTGCCTACGAGCAGTACTTC; cdr3_aa: CASSFAGSGAYEQYF
v_call: TRBV20-1; d_call: .; j_call: TRBJ1-5; clone_size: many; cdr3_nt: TGCAGTGCTCAAGTGGGGCCTGGGAGCAATCAGCCCCAGCATTTT; cdr3_aa: CSAQVGPGSNQPQHF
v_call: TRBV3-1; d_call: .; j_call: TRBJ2-3; clone_size: few; cdr3_nt: TGTGCCAGCAGCCAAGACGGTCGGTCAGATACGCAGTATTTT; cdr3_aa: CASSQDGRSDTQYF
v_call: TRBV5-1; d_call: TRBD2; j_call: TRBJ2-1; clone_size: many; cdr3_nt: TGCGCCAGCAGCCCGGGACTAGCCATCTACAATGAGCAGTTCTTC; cdr3_aa: CASSPGLAIYNEQFF
v_call: TRBV9; d_call: .; j_call: TRBJ2-7; clone_size: many; cdr3_nt: TGTGCCAGCAGCGTGGGGACTCGACCCTACGAGCAGTACTTC; cdr3_aa: CASSVGTRPYEQYF
v_call: TRBV27; d_call: .; j_call: TRBJ2-5; clone_size: .; cdr3_nt: TGTGCCAGCAGCCATCTGGGGGACGGCTTAGAGACCCAGTACTTC; cdr3_aa: CASSHLGDGLETQYF
v_call: TRBV5-1; d_call: .; j_call: TRBJ2-1; clone_size: .; cdr3_nt: TGCGCCAGCAGCTCTCCGGGCGAGGGTTTTAATGAGCAGTTCTTC; cdr3_aa: CASSSPGEGFNEQFF
v_call: TRBV5-4; d_call: .; j_call: TRBJ1-1; clone_size: few; cdr3_nt: TGTGCCAGCAGAGAGGCAAGGACTGGATGGGGGGTGAACACTGAAGCTTTCTTT; cdr3_aa: CASREARTGWGVNTEAFF
v_call: TRBV6-1; d_call: TRBD2; j_call: TRBJ2-3; clone_size: many; cdr3_nt: TGTGCCAGCATCGAAGCGGGAGTTGCAGATACGCAGTATTTT; cdr3_aa: CASIEAGVADTQYF
v_call: TRBV18; d_call: .; j_call: TRBJ2-2; clone_size: .; cdr3_nt: TGTGCCAGCTCACCACCGGTCGGGGAGCTGTTTTTT; cdr3_aa: CASSPPVGELFF
v_call: TRBV12-3/TRBV12-4; d_call: .; j_call: TRBJ2-7; clone_size: many; cdr3_nt: TGTGCCAGCAGTTTAGGACTACGAGCCTACGAGCAGTACTTC; cdr3_aa: CASSLGLRAYEQYF
v_call: TRBV7-8; d_call: .; j_call: TRBJ1-5; clone_size: few; cdr3_nt: TGTGCCAGCAGCTTAGTGGATGGGGGCAATCAGCCCCAGCATTTT; cdr3_aa: CASSLVDGGNQPQHF
v_call: TRBV20-1; d_call: .; j_call: TRBJ2-5; clone_size: few; cdr3_nt: TGCAGTGCGTCCGACAATCAAGAGACCCAGTACTTC; cdr3_aa: CSASDNQETQYF
v_call: TRBV5-1; d_call: .; j_call: TRBJ2-5; clone_size: many; cdr3_nt: TGCGCCAGCAGCTTGGAGCCATTTCAAGAGACCCAGTACTTC; cdr3_aa: CASSLEPFQETQYF
v_call: TRBV20-1; d_call: .; j_call: TRBJ2-5; clone_size: .; cdr3_nt: TGCAGTGCTAGGGACTACAAAGAGACCCAGTACTTC; cdr3_aa: CSARDYKETQYF
v_call: TRBV30; d_call: .; j_call: TRBJ2-1; clone_size: .; cdr3_nt: TGTGCCGGCTGCGGCGGGGTGTATGAGCAGTTCTTC; cdr3_aa: CAGCGGVYEQFF
v_call: TRBV7-9; d_call: .; j_call: TRBJ2-5; clone_size: many; cdr3_nt: TGTGCCAGCAGCCCCGGGACGGCCAAAGAGACCCAGTACTTC; cdr3_aa: CASSPGTAKETQYF
v_call: TRBV7-9; d_call: .; j_call: TRBJ2-1; clone_size: many; cdr3_nt: TGTGCCAGCAGCTTAGGACCTCCTGGCTACAATGAGCAGTTCTTC; cdr3_aa: CASSLGPPGYNEQFF
v_call: TRBV3-1; d_call: TRBD2; j_call: TRBJ2-1; clone_size: many; cdr3_nt: TGTGCCAGCAGCCCGCCAAGAGGCGGGAGGGCCATGGATGAGCAGTTCTTC; cdr3_aa: CASSPPRGGRAMDEQFF
v_call: TRBV10-1; d_call: TRBD2; j_call: TRBJ2-1; clone_size: .; cdr3_nt: TGCGCCAGCTCCCGGGTAGCGGGAGTCAATGAGCAGTTCTTC; cdr3_aa: CASSRVAGVNEQFF
v_call: TRBV30; d_call: .; j_call: TRBJ2-1; clone_size: .; cdr3_nt: TGTGCCTGGAGTGAACTAACGAAATACAATGAGCAGTTCTTC; cdr3_aa: CAWSELTKYNEQFF
v_call: TRBV28; d_call: .; j_call: TRBJ2-5; clone_size: many; cdr3_nt: TGTGCCAGCAGTAGCGGAACCCAAGAGACCCAGTACTTC; cdr3_aa: CASSSGTQETQYF
v_call: TRBV28; d_call: .; j_call: TRBJ2-5; clone_size: many; cdr3_nt: TGTGCCAGCAGTCCAAGCAATAGCAGGGTTGGGACCCAGTACTTC; cdr3_aa: CASSPSNSRVGTQYF